Following are 28 T cell receptor beta chains from one sample sequenced in a study of patients and donors after allogeneic stem cell transplantation. TCRdb re-called the RT-PCR reads through MiXCR, storing one row per CDR3 protein. The sample includes roughly 200,000 distinct CDR3 sequences, about 38% seen only once; the top ten take 9.5% to 13%. Sequencing used blood, either unsorted or a sorted T cell fraction (not recorded which). Receptors originate from a human donor who was either an allogeneic HSCT recipient or a stem cell or donor lymphocyte infusion donor (not recorded which). It is not recorded whose cells these are; they may come from a transplant donor.

The chain carries TRBV28 and TRBJ1-2, with TRBD1 as a possible D gene (5 bases). This CDR3 is built from 12 residues. Deletions cut 6 bases from V and 7 bases from J, with 12 bases between. The germline V gene encodes CDR1 MDHEN and CDR2 SYDVKM. CDR3 loop: CASRVPRGGYTF. In nucleotides, the CDR3 is TGTGCCAGCAGGGTACCGAGGGGTGGCTACACCTTC.

In its sample, this clonotype was seen a few times. The CDR3 DNA reads TGCGCCAGCAGTGGGTTGACTAGCGGGGGCCCTCCCTACGAGCAGTACTTC. It yields the protein CASSGLTSGGPPYEQYF. The chain couples TRBV10-2 to TRBJ2-7, with TRBD2 identical over 12 bases. This CDR3 has 17 residues. Trimming cost V 4 bases and J 2 bases; bases outside gene matches: 9. Germline CDR1 and CDR2: WSHSY and SAAADI.

The J gene is TRBJ2-5, the V gene TRBV7-9; D call uncertain. V was cut by 1 base and J by 6 bases, with 3 bases left in between. From germline, CDR1 is SEHNR and CDR2 FQNEAQ (reference sequence). The CDR3 extends over 11 amino acids. CDR3 DNA: TGTGCCAGCAGCTTAGAACAGACCCAGTACTTC. This codes for CASSLEQTQYF.

The V gene is TRBV20-1, the J gene TRBJ2-1; 12 bases align to TRBD2. Germline CDR1 is DFQATT and CDR2 is SNEGSKA (reference sequence). V lost 6 bases and J lost 7; bases outside the gene matches: 4. The CDR3 sequence is 13 residues long. This CDR3 reads CSAKLAGGNEQFF. The CDR3 DNA follows: TGCAGTGCAAAACTAGCGGGGGGAAATGAGCAGTTCTTC.

This sequence joins TRBV27 and TRBJ1-2, with 8 positions matching TRBD1. Trimming cost V 3 bases and J 0 bases; bases outside gene matches: 12. Germline loops: CDR1 MNHEY, CDR2 SMNVEV (reference sequence). This CDR3 is built from 18 residues. CDR3 amino acids: CASSFGPGGASANYGYTF. CDR3 sequence (DNA): TGTGCCAGCAGTTTCGGTCCAGGGGGCGCCTCCGCTAACTATGGCTACACCTTC.

In its sample, this clonotype was seen a few times. The V and J genes are TRBV2 and TRBJ1-2; the D gene is possibly TRBD1 (5 bases). Per the germline V gene, CDR1 is SNHLY and CDR2 is FYNNEI. CDR3 length: 14 amino acids. The V end lost 6 bases, the J end lost 3 bases, and 14 bases lay between the germline ends. The chain's CDR3 is CASREHDSDYGYTF. CDR3 coding DNA: TGTGCCAGCAGGGAACACGACAGTGACTATGGCTACACCTTC.

This sequence joins TRBV15 and TRBJ1-3, with 8 bases fitting TRBD1. The CDR3 runs to 15 residues. Losses at the gene ends were 0 bases for V and 4 bases for J; bases not matched to a gene: 2. The germline gives CDR1 LNHNV, CDR2 YYDKDF (reference sequence). CDR3 region: CATSRDRGPGNTIYF. The CDR3, as DNA: TGTGCCACCAGCAGAGACAGGGGGCCCGGAAACACCATATATTTT.

This clonotype was recorded only once. The chain has TRBV6-5 and TRBJ2-3; D is ambiguous. Germline CDR1 and CDR2: MNHEY and SVGAGI. This CDR3 is built from 15 residues. Trimming left V 6 bases short and J 2 bases short, with 15 bases between. The CDR3 nucleotides read TGTGCCAGCAGGCTCAGGCTACAACCCACAGATACGCAGTATTTT. Its protein product is CASRLRLQPTDTQYF.

This clonotype was seen only a few times. The gene calls are TRBV5-1 and TRBJ1-1, with 7 bases lining up with TRBD1. Germline-derived CDR1 and CDR2 are SGHRS and YFSETQ. This CDR3 is 14 amino acids long. The J segment lost 5 bases and the V segment lost 4 bases, leaving 8 bases of the junction unmatched. This CDR3 is CASSTTGYQTEAFF. In nucleotides, the CDR3 is TGCGCCAGCAGCACGACAGGGTATCAAACTGAAGCTTTCTTT. The whole variable domain, remainder taken from reference TRBV5-1 and TRBJ1-1, is KAGVTQTPRYLIKTRGQQVTLSCSPISGHRSVSWYQQTPGQGLQFLFEYFSETQRNKGNFPGRFSGRQFSNSRSEMNVSTLELGDSALYLCASSTTGYQTEAFFGQGTRLTVV.

This sequence joins TRBV20-1 and TRBJ2-1; 7 nucleotides agree with TRBD2. The V gene end was trimmed by 4 bases and the J gene end by 6 bases; junction bases not matched to a gene: 9. This CDR3 is 14 amino acids long. Germline V gene data show CDR1 as DFQATT and CDR2 as SNEGSKA (reference sequence). The CDR3 is CSAIPGRTGNEQFF. CDR3 nucleotide sequence: TGCAGTGCTATTCCCGGGAGGACGGGCAATGAGCAGTTCTTC.

The rearrangement uses TRBV6-5 and TRBJ1-2; D is perhaps TRBD1 (6 bases). The V gene lost 7 bases and the J gene lost 8 bases, with 20 bases spanning the gap. The CDR3 is made up of 14 amino acids. Per germline, CDR1 MNHEY and CDR2 SVGAGI. The CDR3 protein is CASTKGGAAYGYTF. The CDR3 DNA reads as TGTGCCAGCACAAAGGGGGGGGCGGCTTACGGCTACACCTTC.

Details on this clonotype: Mismatch with germline at one junction end may stem from a read error. This chain uses TRBV20-1 with TRBJ2-3, with a tentative D call TRBD2 (6 bases). The germline V gene encodes CDR1 DFQATT and CDR2 SNEGSKA (reference sequence). The CDR3 is 12 amino acids. For the CDR3, the DNA is TGCAGTGCTCGAGACCGGGACTGGGAAATTTATTTT. Protein sequence: CSARDRDWEIYF.

The chain is built from TRBV28 and TRBJ2-1; D uncertain. V was trimmed by 7 bases and J by 7 bases, leaving 20 bases between them. This CDR3 is built from 15 residues. Germline V CDR1 and CDR2: MDHEN, SYDVKM. The CDR3 DNA reads TGTGCCAGCACGGAAGAAAATCCGGGTCTAAATGAGCAGTTCTTC. Translating it yields CASTEENPGLNEQFF. The full variable domain, with the rest looked up from reference TRBV28 and TRBJ2-1, is DVKVTQSSRYLVKRTGEKVFLECVQDMDHENMFWYRQDPGLGLRLIYFSYDVKMKEKGDIPEGYSVSREKKERFSLILESASTNQTSMYLCASTEENPGLNEQFFGPGTRLTVL.

V is TRBV18 and J is TRBJ2-5; unclear D gene. Germline CDR1 reads KGHSH; CDR2 reads LQKENI. The CDR3 runs to 13 residues. V lost 2 bases and J lost 2, with 6 bases in between. The CDR3 protein is CASSPFPQETQYF. The CDR3 nucleotides read TGTGCCAGCTCACCATTCCCTCAAGAGACCCAGTACTTC.

V usage is TRBV6-6 and J usage is TRBJ1-2; TRBD1 is a possible D gene (5 bases). The germline gives CDR1 MNHNY, CDR2 SVGAGI (reference sequence). This CDR3 has 13 residues. With 5 bases removed from V and 5 bases from J, the gap between germline ends came to 12 bases. The CDR3 region is CASSTEGIYGYTF. As DNA, the CDR3 is TGTGCCAGCAGTACGGAGGGGATTTATGGCTACACCTTC.

The genes are TRBV6-6 and TRBJ2-5; no reliable D call. Germline V gives CDR1 MNHNY, CDR2 SVGAGI (reference sequence). There are 12 residues in the CDR3. Trimming shortened V by 6 bases and J by 4 bases, and 9 bases separated the two germline ends. CDR3 in amino acids: CASSYAIETQYF. The CDR3 nucleotides read TGTGCCAGCAGCTACGCTATAGAGACCCAGTACTTC.

This rearrangement joins TRBV7-2 to TRBJ1-6; 7 bases match TRBD1. The CDR3 runs 16 residues. Germline V CDR1 and CDR2: SGHTA, FQGNSA. V lost 4 bases and J lost 3; bases outside the gene matches: 6. This CDR3 reads CASSSDRAYYNSPLHF. The CDR3, as DNA: TGTGCCAGCAGCTCCGACAGGGCCTACTATAATTCACCCCTCCACTTT. Variable domain in full (rest from reference TRBV7-2 and TRBJ1-6): GAGVSQSPSNKVTEKGKDVELRCDPISGHTALYWYRQSLGQGLEFLIYFQGNSAPDKSGLPSDRFSAERTGGSVSTLTIQRTQQEDSAVYLCASSSDRAYYNSPLHFGNGTRLTVT.

The rearrangement uses TRBV10-3 and TRBJ1-2; D remains ambiguous. Trimming cost V 3 bases and J 3 bases, with 8 bases left between them. The CDR3 runs to 13 residues. From germline, CDR1 is ENHRY and CDR2 SYGVKD. The chain's CDR3 is CAISDLRDYGYTF. CDR3 DNA sequence: TGTGCCATCAGTGATTTGCGGGACTATGGCTACACCTTC.

This clonotype was counted only a few times. The chain recombines TRBV6-5 with TRBJ1-5; D remains ambiguous. V was shortened by 6 bases and J by 9 bases, with 18 bases between the two germline ends. CDR1 MNHEY and CDR2 SVGAGI come from the germline V gene. The length of the CDR3 is 14 residues. The CDR3 coding sequence is TGTGCCAGCAGACCCCGGGGAGGCGTGATGCCCCAGCATTTT. Its translation: CASRPRGGVMPQHF.

This clonotype has a handful of counts. The CDR3 is CASSPLGGYDQPQHF. Written as DNA, the CDR3 is TGTGCCAGCAGCCCTCTTGGGGGATACGATCAGCCCCAGCATTTT. The gene calls are TRBV3-1 and TRBJ1-5; possibly TRBD1 for D (5 bases). Per germline, CDR1 LGHDT and CDR2 YNNKEL (reference sequence). The CDR3 runs 15 residues. V was trimmed by 4 bases and J by 5 bases, leaving 15 bases between them.

V and J are TRBV28 and TRBJ1-4, with a tentative D call TRBD1 (5 bases). This CDR3 is built from 16 residues. V was shortened by 4 bases and J by 4 bases, with 16 bases between the two germline ends. Germline CDR1 MDHEN, CDR2 SYDVKM. The CDR3 sequence: CASSSRARRSNEKLFF. CDR3 bases: TGTGCCAGCAGTTCCAGGGCCCGCCGCAGTAATGAAAAACTGTTTTTT.

This rearrangement joins TRBV24-1 to TRBJ2-1; TRBD2 matches at 12 bases. Unmatched junction bases numbered 0, after V lost 9 bases and J lost 7 bases. This CDR3 spans 12 amino acids. Germline V gene sequence: CDR1 KGHDR, CDR2 SFDVKD. The CDR3 is CATGLAGNEQFF. CDR3 sequence (DNA): TGTGCCACCGGACTAGCGGGAAATGAGCAGTTCTTC.

The gene calls are TRBV9 and TRBJ1-1; no definite D call. V lost 0 bases to trimming and J lost 4 bases, with 7 bases between them. Germline CDR1 reads SGDLS; CDR2 reads YYNGEE. The CDR3 runs 13 residues. The CDR3 DNA is TGTGCCAGCAGCGTAGATTTTGCCACTGAAGCTTTCTTT. Translated, it gives CASSVDFATEAFF.

V and J are TRBV5-1 and TRBJ1-1, with D unclear. This CDR3 is 11 amino acids long. Per the germline V gene, CDR1 is SGHRS and CDR2 is YFSETQ. The V end lost 5 bases, the J end lost 1 base, and 3 bases lay between the germline ends. The CDR3 DNA sequence: TGCGCCAGCAGACGGAACACTGAAGCTTTCTTT. Its translation is CASRRNTEAFF. The full variable domain, with the rest looked up from reference TRBV5-1 and TRBJ1-1, is KAGVTQTPRYLIKTRGQQVTLSCSPISGHRSVSWYQQTPGQGLQFLFEYFSETQRNKGNFPGRFSGRQFSNSRSEMNVSTLELGDSALYLCASRRNTEAFFGQGTRLTVV.

V usage is TRBV15 and J usage is TRBJ2-3, with 8 bases fitting TRBD1. The CDR3 extends over 16 amino acids. Germline V gives CDR1 LNHNV, CDR2 YYDKDF (reference sequence). J gave up 4 bases and V 0 bases, and 6 bases lay outside the gene matches. The CDR3 loop is CATSRDWTGQADTQYF. CDR3 nucleotide sequence: TGTGCCACCAGCAGAGATTGGACAGGGCAAGCAGATACGCAGTATTTT.

V usage is TRBV15 and J usage is TRBJ1-5; possible D gene TRBD1, 6 bases. The V gene lost 4 bases and the J gene lost 5 bases, with 9 bases spanning the gap. CDR1 is LNHNV and CDR2 is YYDKDF in the germline V gene (reference sequence). The length of the CDR3 is 13 residues. CDR3 coding DNA: TGTGCCACCAGCACCCACAGGGATCAGCCCCAGCATTTT. Translating gives CATSTHRDQPQHF.

The rearrangement uses TRBV12-3 or TRBV12-4 and TRBJ2-5, with D unresolved. CDR3 length equals 14 residues. Trimming removed 6 bases at V and 2 bases at J, with 13 bases between. The CDR3 bases are TGTGCCAGCAGCCCTGGGATGGGGCAAGAGACCCAGTACTTC. Its translation is CASSPGMGQETQYF.

The rearrangement joins TRBV6-5 to TRBJ1-2, with D hard to call. V was shortened by 5 bases and J by 6 bases, with 16 bases between the two germline ends. The CDR3 has 14 residues. The germline CDR1 and CDR2 sequences are MNHEY and SVGAGI. CDR3 in DNA: TGTGCCAGCAGTCCCGGAGGTGGGTCCCATGGCTACACCTTC. Its protein product is CASSPGGGSHGYTF.